This is a list of T cell receptor beta chains from one sample in a study of beta chain features in type 1 diabetes. The assay was immunoSEQ multiplex PCR, and TCRdb's table has in-frame clones only and misses some. Of nearly 250,000 clones listed, approximately 14% are singletons. Sample: naive CD4+ T cells from blood. The receptor set was obtained from a woman in her 40s in good health. The CDR3 runs from the conserved cysteine through the conserved F or W. The D gene is left open where the match is weak. Not all rows give a size; the values are once, few, many and, for expanded clones, a class.

cdr3_nt cdr3_aa v_call cdr3_length j_call clone_size d_call
TGTGCCACCAGCAGAGATCTTCAGAGGAATGAAAAACTGTTTTTT CATSRDLQRNEKLFF TRBV15 15 TRBJ1-4 few NA
TGTGCCAGCAGCCAAGAGGGCCCTGGGTCCGGGGAGCTGTTTTTT CASSQEGPGSGELFF TRBV4-2 15 TRBJ2-2 NA NA
TGTGCCAGTTGTCTAGCGGGGGGGCTAGCCAAAAACATTCAGTACTTC CASCLAGGLAKNIQYF TRBV11-2 16 TRBJ2-4 NA TRBD2
TGTGCCAGCAGCGCCGGGGCGGGGAACTATGGCTACACCTTC CASSAGAGNYGYTF TRBV5-5 14 TRBJ1-2 few NA
TGTGCCAGCTCCCGGACAGGGGGCGACTATGGCTACACCTTC CASSRTGGDYGYTF TRBV2 14 TRBJ1-2 few TRBD1
TGTGCCAGCAGCTCCACGACAGGACAAGAGACCCAGTACTTC CASSSTTGQETQYF TRBV5-4 14 TRBJ2-5 few NA
TGTGCCAGCAGTTACCCGGACAGGGGGCGGACAGATACGCAGTATTTT CASSYPDRGRTDTQYF TRBV6-5 16 TRBJ2-3 NA TRBD1
TGTGCCACCGTGGGACAGGGGAGAAACATTCAGTACTTC CATVGQGRNIQYF TRBV2 13 TRBJ2-4 many TRBD1
TGTGCCAGCAGCACTACGGGAAGCTCCTACGAGCAGTACTTC CASSTTGSSYEQYF TRBV9 14 TRBJ2-7 few NA
TGCGCCAGCAGCCCCACTGATCGCACAGATACGCAGTATTTT CASSPTDRTDTQYF TRBV5-1 14 TRBJ2-3 many NA
TGTGCCAGCAGCAGAGCCGGGACAGGGGACTACGAGCAGTACTTC CASSRAGTGDYEQYF TRBV27 15 TRBJ2-7 NA TRBD1
TGTGCCAGCAGCTTAGGGACAGGAGGATTCTACGAGCAGTACTTC CASSLGTGGFYEQYF TRBV11-2 15 TRBJ2-7 few TRBD1
TGTGCCATGGCGGACACCGGGGAGCTGTTTTTT CAMADTGELFF TRBV10-3 11 TRBJ2-2 few NA
TGCAGCATAAGGGGCGCCTTGAACACCGGGGAGCTGTTTTTT CSIRGALNTGELFF TRBV29-1 14 TRBJ2-2 few NA
TGTGCCAGCACCACGATGCGCAGGCCAAGAGAGCAGTTCTTC CASTTMRRPREQFF TRBV5-4 14 TRBJ2-1 few NA
TGTGCCAGCAGCTCTACGTACGAGCAGTACTTC CASSSTYEQYF TRBV5-6 11 TRBJ2-7 NA NA
TGTGCCAGCAGCTTAGCGCTCCAGGGGGCTCCCTGGGGGACTGAAGCTTTCTTT CASSLALQGAPWGTEAFF TRBV7-9 18 TRBJ1-1 NA TRBD1
TGTGCCAGCTCACAAGACGCAGGGTATGGCTACACCTTC CASSQDAGYGYTF TRBV18 13 TRBJ1-2 NA NA
TGCGCCAGCAGCCGCCCAGGGGTTGGTGGCTACACCTTC CASSRPGVGGYTF TRBV5-1 13 TRBJ1-2 few NA
TGTGCCAGCTCACCACTGGACAGAATTGATACGCAGTATTTT CASSPLDRIDTQYF TRBV18 14 TRBJ2-3 NA NA
TGTGCCAGCAGGCGCGCGGGACAGTACGGCTACACCTTC CASRRAGQYGYTF TRBV5-4 13 TRBJ1-2 NA TRBD1